This T cell receptor beta chain was recovered during a study of cytomegalovirus exposure and HLA in healthy donors. The PCR ran on 60 Vbeta and 13 Jbeta primers. Clones were sequenced by immunoSEQ multiplex PCR, and TCRdb holds only the in-frame ones, with some missing. The table records 130,000 or so clones, approximately 80% of them present only once. Germline V CDR1 and CDR2: SGHRS, YFSETQ. Deletions cut 0 bases from V and 4 bases from J, with 7 bases between. The CDR3 runs 13 residues. The table lists this clone with a few counts. The J gene is TRBJ1-2, the V gene TRBV5-1; a weak D match, TRBD1 (5 bases). Sequencing used PBMCs. The receptor was isolated from a male donor in good health and CMV-seropositive. CDR3 bases: TGCGCCAGCAGCTTGGGGGGGGGCTATGGCTACACCTTC. It encodes CASSLGGGYGYTF.